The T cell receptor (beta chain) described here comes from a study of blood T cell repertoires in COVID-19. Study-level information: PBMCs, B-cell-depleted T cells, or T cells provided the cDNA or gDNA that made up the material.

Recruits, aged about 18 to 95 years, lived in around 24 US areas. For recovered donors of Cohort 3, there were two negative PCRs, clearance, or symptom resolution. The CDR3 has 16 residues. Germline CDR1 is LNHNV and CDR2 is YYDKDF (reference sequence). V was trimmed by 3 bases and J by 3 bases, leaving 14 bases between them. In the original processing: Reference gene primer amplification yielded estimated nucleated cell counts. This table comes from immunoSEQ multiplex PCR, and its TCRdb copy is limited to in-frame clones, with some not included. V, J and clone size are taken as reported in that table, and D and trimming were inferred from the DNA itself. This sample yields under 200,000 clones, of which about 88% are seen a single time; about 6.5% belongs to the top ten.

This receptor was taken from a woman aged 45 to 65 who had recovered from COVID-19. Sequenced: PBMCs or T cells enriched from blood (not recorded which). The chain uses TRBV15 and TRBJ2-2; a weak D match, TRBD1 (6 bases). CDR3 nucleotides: TGTGCCACCAGCAGGGCACAGGGATGGGACACCGGGGAGCTGTTTTTT. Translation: CATSRAQGWDTGELFF.